The 14 T cell receptor beta chains below were found in one sample sequenced in a study of radiotherapy plus CTLA-4 blockade in lung cancer. Produced via immunoSEQ multiplex PCR; TCRdb's table is partial and in-frame only. The sample includes tens of thousands of clones, 85% to 90% of them seen just once. This sample comprised peripheral blood, obtained from a patient treated with radiotherapy plus ipilimumab. Receptor source: a human donor with non-small cell lung cancer that progressed on radiotherapy plus ipilimumab.

This CDR3 reads CASRSGQGSYEQYF. The CDR3 nucleotides are TGTGCCAGTAGATCCGGACAGGGTTCCTACGAGCAGTACTTC. V is TRBV19 and J is TRBJ2-7; 8 bases agree with TRBD1. V lost 6 bases and J lost 1; bases outside the gene matches: 5. The CDR3 runs to 14 residues. Germline V gene lookup returns CDR1 LNHDA and CDR2 SQIVND (reference sequence). The variable domain in full, completed from reference TRBV19 and TRBJ2-7, reads DGGITQSPKYLFRKEGQNVTLSCEQNLNHDAMYWYRQDPGQGLRLIYYSQIVNDFQKGDIAEGYSVSREKKESFPLTVTSAQKNPTAFYLCASRSGQGSYEQYFGPGTRLTVT.

The CDR3 is CSVPGQGLFLDYGYTF. The CDR3 DNA is TGCAGCGTCCCGGGACAGGGTCTCTTCCTCGACTATGGCTACACCTTC. The chain links TRBV29-1 to TRBJ1-2; 9 positions match TRBD1. The CDR3 totals 16 residues. Germline CDR1 is SQVTM and CDR2 is ANQGSEA. The trim removed 6 bases at V and 3 bases at J, leaving 14 bases unmatched.

The chain carries TRBV4-2 and TRBJ1-1, with unresolved D. CDR1 LGHNA and CDR2 YNFKEQ come from the germline V gene. With 1 base removed from V and 0 bases from J, the gap between germline ends came to 6 bases. CDR3 length: 14 amino acids. CDR3 protein: CASSQGLMNTEAFF. The CDR3 nucleotides are TGTGCCAGCAGCCAAGGACTTATGAACACTGAAGCTTTCTTT.

The gene calls are TRBV9 and TRBJ1-4, with D unresolved. CDR1 is SGDLS and CDR2 is YYNGEE in the germline V gene. This CDR3 comprises 15 residues. V gave up 4 bases and J gave up 8 bases, with 18 bases separating them. This chain's CDR3 is CASSPTTFLGEKLFF. DNA of the CDR3: TGTGCCAGCAGCCCAACGACGTTCCTTGGGGAAAAACTGTTTTTT.

This chain joins TRBV7-2 and TRBJ2-7, with a possible D match to TRBD2 (5 bases). The germline gives CDR1 SGHTA, CDR2 FQGNSA. The length of the CDR3 is 14 residues. V was clipped by 5 bases and J by 3 bases, with 14 bases between them. The CDR3 is CASSARSGYYEQYF. As DNA, the CDR3 is TGTGCCAGCAGCGCCCGGAGCGGTTACTACGAGCAGTACTTC.

This clone was observed once. The chain links TRBV18 to TRBJ1-1; D uncertain. This CDR3 is built from 14 residues. CDR1 and CDR2 (germline): KGHSH, LQKENI. V gave up 0 bases and J gave up 5 bases, with 10 bases separating them. Here the CDR3 DNA reads TGTGCCAGCTCACCACCGGGTCCGATTACTGAAGCTTTCTTT. Its protein product is CASSPPGPITEAFF.

This chain joins TRBV6-6 and TRBJ2-7; a weak D match, TRBD1 (6 bases). The germline V gene encodes CDR1 MNHNY and CDR2 SVGAGI (reference sequence). Trimming took 6 bases from V and 3 from J, leaving 15 bases between them. The CDR3 spans 14 residues. The CDR3 loop is CASSTPGHRYEQYF. CDR3 coding DNA: TGTGCCAGCAGCACACCGGGACACCGCTACGAGCAGTACTTC.

This clone has a single count. CDR3 protein: CASSLGGSYTGELFF. Here the CDR3 DNA reads TGTGCCAGCAGTTTGGGCGGCAGTTACACCGGGGAGCTGTTTTTT. This rearrangement joins TRBV28 to TRBJ2-2; unclear D gene. The V end was cut by 3 bases, the J end by 3 bases, with 11 bases between. CDR3 length equals 15 residues. Germline V lookup: CDR1 MDHEN, CDR2 SYDVKM.

J is TRBJ2-3 and V is TRBV9; D is unresolved. V was clipped by 4 bases and J by 0 bases, with 12 bases between them. This CDR3 contains 15 residues. Per the germline V gene, CDR1 is SGDLS and CDR2 is YYNGEE. The CDR3 is CASSPRQASTDTQYF. The CDR3 coding sequence is TGTGCCAGCAGCCCCCGTCAGGCTAGCACAGATACGCAGTATTTT.

The chain uses TRBV28 and TRBJ2-7; D may match TRBD1 or TRBD2 (5 bases each). Trimming took off 2 bases at V and 2 bases at J, with 7 bases between the two ends. Germline lookup yields CDR1 MDHEN and CDR2 SYDVKM. The CDR3 is 13 residues long. The CDR3 is CASSLRGAYEQYF. Written as DNA, the CDR3 is TGTGCCAGCAGTTTAAGAGGGGCCTACGAGCAGTACTTC.

This clone is a singleton in its sample. J is TRBJ1-2 and V is TRBV4-3; D is uncertain. The germline V gene encodes CDR1 LGHNA and CDR2 YSLEER. The V and J ends lost 0 bases and 4 bases respectively, with 12 bases between them. The CDR3 is 15 residues long. CDR3 in amino acids: CASSQDRQPFYGYTF. In DNA, the CDR3 is TGCGCCAGCAGCCAAGATAGGCAGCCATTCTATGGCTACACCTTC.

The V gene is TRBV5-5, the J gene TRBJ1-5; D remains ambiguous. Looked up from germline, CDR1 is SGHKS and CDR2 is YYEKEE (reference sequence). V was trimmed by 6 bases and J by 9 bases, leaving 19 bases between them. The CDR3 is 14 residues long. The CDR3 sequence is CASTVTLNNRPQHF. In DNA, the CDR3 is TGTGCCAGCACCGTCACCCTTAATAACCGGCCCCAGCATTTT. Full variable domain (remainder filled in from reference TRBV5-5 and TRBJ1-5): DAGVTQSPTHLIKTRGQQVTLRCSPISGHKSVSWYQQVLGQGPQFIFQYYEKEERGRGNFPDRFSARQFPNYSSELNVNALLLGDSALYLCASTVTLNNRPQHFGDGTRLSIL.

V and J are TRBV15 and TRBJ2-3; the D gene is possibly TRBD2 (7 bases). CDR3 length equals 15 residues. Trimming removed 7 bases at V and 1 base at J, with 15 bases between. Germline-derived CDR1 and CDR2 are LNHNV and YYDKDF (reference sequence). CDR3 loop: CATTQTGGRTDTQYF. For the CDR3, the DNA is TGTGCCACCACCCAAACGGGGGGCCGCACAGATACGCAGTATTTT.

The chain combines TRBV7-2 with TRBJ1-1; 8 nucleotides line up with TRBD1. V was pared by 8 bases and J by 5 bases, with 7 bases of the junction left unmatched. CDR3 length: 13 residues. Germline V lookup: CDR1 SGHTA, CDR2 FQGNSA. Here the CDR3 reads CASGQGVGTEAFF. The CDR3 DNA follows: TGTGCCAGCGGACAGGGCGTTGGGACTGAAGCTTTCTTT.